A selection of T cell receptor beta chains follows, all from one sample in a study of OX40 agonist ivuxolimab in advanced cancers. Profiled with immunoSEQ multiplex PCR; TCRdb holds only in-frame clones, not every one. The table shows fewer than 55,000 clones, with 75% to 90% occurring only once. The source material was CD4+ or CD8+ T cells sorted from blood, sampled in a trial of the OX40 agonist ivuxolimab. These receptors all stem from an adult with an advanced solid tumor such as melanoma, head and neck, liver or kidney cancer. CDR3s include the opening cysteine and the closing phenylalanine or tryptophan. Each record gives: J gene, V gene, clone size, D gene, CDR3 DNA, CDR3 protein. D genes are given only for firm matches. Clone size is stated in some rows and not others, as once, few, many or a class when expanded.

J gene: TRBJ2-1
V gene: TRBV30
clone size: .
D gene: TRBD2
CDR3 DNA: TGTGCCTGGAGCGCTTTACTGGCTAGCGGGAGGGCAGGTGAGCAGTTCTTC
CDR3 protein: CAWSALLASGRAGEQFF

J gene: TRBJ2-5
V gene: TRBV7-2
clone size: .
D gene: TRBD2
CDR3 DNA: TGTGCCAGCAGCTTAGTTGTAGCGGGGGGGGCCCAGTACTTC
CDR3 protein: CASSLVVAGGAQYF

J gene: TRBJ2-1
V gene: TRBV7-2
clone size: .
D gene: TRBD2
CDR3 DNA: TGTGCCAGCAGCTTAGAACGGGGGGAATCCTACAATGAGCAGTTCTTC
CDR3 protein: CASSLERGESYNEQFF

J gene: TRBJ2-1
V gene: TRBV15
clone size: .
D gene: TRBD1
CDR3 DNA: TGTGCCACCAGCAGAGCCCAGGGGACAGGGTACAATGAGCAGTTCTTC
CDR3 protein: CATSRAQGTGYNEQFF

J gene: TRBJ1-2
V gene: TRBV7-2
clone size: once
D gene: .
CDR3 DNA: TGTGCCAGCAGCCTACTGAGGACAGTCTATGGCTACACCTTC
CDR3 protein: CASSLLRTVYGYTF

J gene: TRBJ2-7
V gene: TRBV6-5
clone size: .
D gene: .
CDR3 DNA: TGTGCCAGCAGACCCGGGCAGGAGACCTACGAGCAGTACTTC
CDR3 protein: CASRPGQETYEQYF

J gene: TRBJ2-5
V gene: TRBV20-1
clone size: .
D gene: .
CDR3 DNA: TGCAGTGCTCTGGCGATGGAGACCCAGTACTTC
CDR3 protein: CSALAMETQYF

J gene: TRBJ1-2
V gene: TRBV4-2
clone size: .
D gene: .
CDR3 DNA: TGTGCCAGCAGCCAAGAACCAGGGGCCCCCTATGGCTACACCTTC
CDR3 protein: CASSQEPGAPYGYTF

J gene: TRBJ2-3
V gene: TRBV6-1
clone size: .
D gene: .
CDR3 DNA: TGTGCCAGCGAGAGGACGTTATCTAGCACAGATACGCAGTATTTT
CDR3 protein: CASERTLSSTDTQYF

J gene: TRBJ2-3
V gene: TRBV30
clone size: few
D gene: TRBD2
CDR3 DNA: TGTGCCTGGAGTCCGGATAGCGGGGCCACAGATACGCAGTATTTT
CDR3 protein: CAWSPDSGATDTQYF

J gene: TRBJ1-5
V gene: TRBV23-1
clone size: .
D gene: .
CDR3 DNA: TGCGCCAGCAGTCAATATGTGGTCGATCAGCCCCAGCATTTT
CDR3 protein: CASSQYVVDQPQHF

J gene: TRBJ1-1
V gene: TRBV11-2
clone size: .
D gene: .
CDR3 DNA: TGTGCCAGCAGCTTAGTAAGCACTGAAGCTTTCTTT
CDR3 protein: CASSLVSTEAFF

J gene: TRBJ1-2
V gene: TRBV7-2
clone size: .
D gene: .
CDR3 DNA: TGTGCCAGCAGCCAGGGCCCTTTGCAGGGGAGCTATGGCTACACCTTC
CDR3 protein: CASSQGPLQGSYGYTF

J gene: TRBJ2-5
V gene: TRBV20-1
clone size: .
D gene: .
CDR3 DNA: TGCAGTGCTATCCCCCAAGAGACCCAGTACTTC
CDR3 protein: CSAIPQETQYF

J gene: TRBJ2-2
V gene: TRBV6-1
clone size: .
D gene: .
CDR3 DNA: TGTGCCAGCAGGGAACGCACACCCATTCCCGGGGAGCTGTTTTTT
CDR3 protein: CASRERTPIPGELFF

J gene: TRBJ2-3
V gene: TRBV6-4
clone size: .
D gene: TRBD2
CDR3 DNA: TGTGCCAGCAGTGCCGGTAGCGGGACGAGCACAGATACGCAGTATTTT
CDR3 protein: CASSAGSGTSTDTQYF

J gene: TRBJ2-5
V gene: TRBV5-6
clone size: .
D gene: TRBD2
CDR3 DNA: TGTGCCAGCAGCTTGGCTAGCGGGACAGAGACCCAGTACTTC
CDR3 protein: CASSLASGTETQYF

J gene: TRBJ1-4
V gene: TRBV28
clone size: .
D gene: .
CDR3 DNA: TGTGCCAGCTCCCCGGGGGGCGCCGGTGAAAAACTGTTTTTT
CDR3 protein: CASSPGGAGEKLFF

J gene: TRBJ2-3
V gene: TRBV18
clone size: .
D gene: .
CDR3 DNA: TGTGCCAGCTCACCTGACCGGGACCGTTACACAGATACGCAGTATTTT
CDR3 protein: CASSPDRDRYTDTQYF

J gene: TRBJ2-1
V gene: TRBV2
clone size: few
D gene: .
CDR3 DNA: TGTGCCAGCACACAGTACAATGAGCAGTTCTTC
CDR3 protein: CASTQYNEQFF

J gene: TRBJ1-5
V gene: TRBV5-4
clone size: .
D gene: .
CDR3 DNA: TGTGCCAGCAGCTTACCGGGCCCCAATCAGCCCCAGCATTTT
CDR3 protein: CASSLPGPNQPQHF

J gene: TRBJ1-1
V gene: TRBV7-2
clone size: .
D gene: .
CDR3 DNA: TGTGCCAGCAGCCCCCACACAGGGTCGGACACTGAAGCTTTCTTT
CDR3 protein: CASSPHTGSDTEAFF

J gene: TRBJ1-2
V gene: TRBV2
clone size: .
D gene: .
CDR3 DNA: TGTGCCAGCAGAGAACGCGGCTATGGCTACACCTTC
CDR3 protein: CASRERGYGYTF

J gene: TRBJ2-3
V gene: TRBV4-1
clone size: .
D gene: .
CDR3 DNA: TGCGCCAGCAGCCCTCTAGCGACAGATACGCAGTATTTT
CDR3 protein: CASSPLATDTQYF

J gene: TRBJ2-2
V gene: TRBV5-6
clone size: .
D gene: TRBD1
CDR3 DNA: TGTGCCAGCAGCTTGGCCGGATGGGGACAGTACACCGGGGAGCTGTTTTTT
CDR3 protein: CASSLAGWGQYTGELFF

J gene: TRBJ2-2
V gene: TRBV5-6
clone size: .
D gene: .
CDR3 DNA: TGTGCCAGCAGCTTGGCTGGGGTAAACACCGGGGAGCTGTTTTTT
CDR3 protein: CASSLAGVNTGELFF

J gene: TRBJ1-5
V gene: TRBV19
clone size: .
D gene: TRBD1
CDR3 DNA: TGTGCCAGTAGTATAGATCGAGGGACAGTAAATCAGCCCCAGCATTTT
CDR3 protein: CASSIDRGTVNQPQHF

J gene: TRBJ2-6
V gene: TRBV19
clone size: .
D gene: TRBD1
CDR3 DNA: TGTGCCAGTAGTATAACAGGGGTCTCCTCTGGGGCCAACGTCCTGACTTTC
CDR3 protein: CASSITGVSSGANVLTF

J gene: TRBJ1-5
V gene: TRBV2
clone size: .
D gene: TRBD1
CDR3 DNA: TGTGCCAGCTTGCCTGACAGGGCTAGCAATCAGCCCCAGCATTTT
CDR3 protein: CASLPDRASNQPQHF

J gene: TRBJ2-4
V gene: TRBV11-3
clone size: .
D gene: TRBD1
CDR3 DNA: TGTGCCAGCAGCCCCGGGACAGGGTCAACCAAAAACATTCAGTACTTC
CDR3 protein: CASSPGTGSTKNIQYF

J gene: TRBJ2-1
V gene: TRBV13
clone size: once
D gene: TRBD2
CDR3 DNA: TGTGCCAGCAGCTTAAGTTGGAAGCGGGAGCCTGAGCAGTTCTTC
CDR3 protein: CASSLSWKREPEQFF

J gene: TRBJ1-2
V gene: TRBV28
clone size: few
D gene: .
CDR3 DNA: TGTGCCAGCAGAATCCCGCTTACAGCGAGCTATGGCTACACCTTC
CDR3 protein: CASRIPLTASYGYTF

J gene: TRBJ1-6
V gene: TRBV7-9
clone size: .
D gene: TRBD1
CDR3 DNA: TGTGCCAGCAGCTGGGACAGGGATAATTCACCCCTCCACTTT
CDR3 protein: CASSWDRDNSPLHF

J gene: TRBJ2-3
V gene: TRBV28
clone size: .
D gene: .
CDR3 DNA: TGTGCCAGCAGTGGTTCCCCTTCCTATACGCAGTATTTT
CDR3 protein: CASSGSPSYTQYF

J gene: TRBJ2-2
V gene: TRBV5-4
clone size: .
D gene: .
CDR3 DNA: TGTGCCAGCAGCTTGTTTCAGGGACCGACCGGGGAGCTGTTTTTT
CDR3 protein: CASSLFQGPTGELFF

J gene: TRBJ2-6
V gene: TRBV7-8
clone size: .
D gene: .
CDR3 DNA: TGTGCCAGCAGCTTAGCGATCGGGAGTTACGGGGCCAACGTCCTGACTTTC
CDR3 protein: CASSLAIGSYGANVLTF

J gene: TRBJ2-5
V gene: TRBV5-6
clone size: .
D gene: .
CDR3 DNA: TGTGCCAGCAGCTTGGACAGATACCAAGAGACCCAGTACTTC
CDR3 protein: CASSLDRYQETQYF

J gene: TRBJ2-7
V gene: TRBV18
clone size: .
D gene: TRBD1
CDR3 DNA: TGTGCCAGCTCACCACGACAGGGCGAGGAGCAGTACTTC
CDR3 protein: CASSPRQGEEQYF

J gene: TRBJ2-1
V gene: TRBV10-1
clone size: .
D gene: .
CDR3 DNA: TGCGCCAGCAGTGAGGGGAGCGGATCAAGGAATGAGCAGTTCTTC
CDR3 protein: CASSEGSGSRNEQFF

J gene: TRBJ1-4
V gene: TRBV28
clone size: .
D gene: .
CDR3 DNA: TGTGCCAGCAGTTTTTTCGGAGAAGGGGGTGAAAAACTGTTTTTT
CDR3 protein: CASSFFGEGGEKLFF

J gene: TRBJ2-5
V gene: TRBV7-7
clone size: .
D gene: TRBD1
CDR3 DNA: TGTGCTAGCAGCTTAGGAGGGGCAGGGGGCCGAGGCCAAGAGACCCAGTACTTC
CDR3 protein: CASSLGGAGGRGQETQYF

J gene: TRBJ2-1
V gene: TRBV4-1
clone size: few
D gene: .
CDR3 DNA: TGCGCCAGCAGCCCGATCGTGCACCACAATGAGCAGTTCTTC
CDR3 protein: CASSPIVHHNEQFF

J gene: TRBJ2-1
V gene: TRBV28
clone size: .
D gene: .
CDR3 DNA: TGTGCCAGCAGTCCCTACTCCTACAATGAGCAGTTCTTC
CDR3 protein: CASSPYSYNEQFF

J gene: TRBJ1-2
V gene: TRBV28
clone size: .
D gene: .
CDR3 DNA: TGTGCCAGCAGTCTCGAACCCTCGGGGGGCTACACCTTC
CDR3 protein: CASSLEPSGGYTF

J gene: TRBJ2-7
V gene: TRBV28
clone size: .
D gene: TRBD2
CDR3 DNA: TGTGCCAGCAGTTTAGGCGGGGGGGCTCGGGAGCAGTACTTC
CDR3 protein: CASSLGGGAREQYF

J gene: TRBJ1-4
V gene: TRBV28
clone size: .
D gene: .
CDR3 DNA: TGTGCCAGCAGATACCCAGGAACAACTAATGAAAAACTGTTTTTT
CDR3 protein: CASRYPGTTNEKLFF

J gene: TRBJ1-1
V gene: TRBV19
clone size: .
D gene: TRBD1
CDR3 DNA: TGTGCCAGTAGTCCCGGGACAGGGTTAATGGCTTTCTTT
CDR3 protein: CASSPGTGLMAFF

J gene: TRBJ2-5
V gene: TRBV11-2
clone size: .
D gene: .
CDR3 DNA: TGTGCCAGCAGCTTAGGGGGGAGAGAGACCCAGTACTTC
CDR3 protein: CASSLGGRETQYF

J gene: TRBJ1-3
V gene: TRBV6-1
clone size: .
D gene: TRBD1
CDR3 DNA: TGTGCCAGCAGTGAAACGGGGGGACAGGGCGGGGACACCATATATTTT
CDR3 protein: CASSETGGQGGDTIYF

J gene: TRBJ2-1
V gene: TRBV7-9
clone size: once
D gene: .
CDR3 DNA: TGTGCCAGCAGCTTACGTCCTGCCAGGGCTTTAATAAATGAGCAGTTCTTC
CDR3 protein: CASSLRPARALINEQFF

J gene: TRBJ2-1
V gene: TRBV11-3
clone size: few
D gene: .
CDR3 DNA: TGTGCCAGCAGCCCCGGGGGAGGCTTTGAGCAGTTCTTC
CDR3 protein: CASSPGGGFEQFF

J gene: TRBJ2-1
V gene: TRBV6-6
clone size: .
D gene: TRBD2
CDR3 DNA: TGTGCCAGCACTATGGGACTAGCGGATTTGTATGAGCAGTTCTTC
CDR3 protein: CASTMGLADLYEQFF